This record looks at one T cell receptor beta chain sequence and its context. Its antigen is still unknown. The CDR3 is cut off 3 residues early in the read; its end comes from the germline J gene. The data belong to a study of T cells in women clearing cervical HPV infection. Overall study context: No precancer developed; the control's incident HPV16 infection cleared within 12 months. For cases, blood was sampled a median 149 days after lesion detection, interquartile range about 90 to 200 days.

Study-level points and caveats: Cases carried less TRBV6-7 than controls: approximately 0.1% versus 0.16%. Richness plus V gene abundances separated cases from controls with AUC about 0.8.

Clones were sequenced by immunoSEQ multiplex PCR, and TCRdb holds only the in-frame ones, with some missing. In all, the sample yields approximately 35,000 clones. V was cut by 2 bases and J by 6 bases, with 8 bases left in between. This CDR3 comprises 13 residues. The germline V gene has CDR1 SEHNR and CDR2 FQNEAQ (reference sequence). This sequence joins TRBV7-9 and TRBJ2-1; weak D call: TRBD1 (5 bases). This sequence originates from a woman aged 18 to 75 with a cervical HPV16 infection that either progressed to CIN3+ or cleared (not recorded which). Sequencing used blood buffy coat. The sequenced part of the CDR3 DNA is TGTGCCAGCAGCTTAATGACAGCCAATGAG. This translates into CASSLMTANE. From start to end, the CDR3 is CASSLMTANEQFF.